This T cell receptor (beta chain) appears in the sequencing data of a study of vaccination and CD4 T cells after COVID-19. This sample's treatment: approximately nine-day PBMC culture with coronavirus spike peptide pools or control peptides (ViraFEST assay). Germline values: CDR1 SQVTM, CDR2 ANQGSEA. V trimming: 7 bases; J trimming: 7 bases; junction bases outside the gene matches: 7. The CDR3 is 13 residues long. At the Johns Hopkins FTIC core, DNA taken from cultured CD4+ T cells was sequenced by way of the Oncomine TCR Beta short-read assay. TCRdb redid the calling of the PCR reads with MiXCR, one entry per CDR3 protein. The repertoire holds 6,400 or so distinct CDR3 sequences, with 20% to 25% as singletons. About this clonotype itself: The antigen is undetermined.

This receptor was obtained from a human donor who had recovered from COVID-19. Source: CD4+ T cells from blood, cultured in vitro, taken after SARS-CoV-2 vaccination. The chain uses TRBV29-1 and TRBJ2-1; 10 positions match TRBD2. The CDR3 reads CSASTSGQNEQFF. In DNA form, the CDR3 reads TGCAGCGCTTCGACTAGCGGGCAGAATGAGCAGTTCTTC.